This T cell receptor (beta chain) emerged from a study of blood T cell repertoires in COVID-19. The wider study: There were acute and convalescent COVID-19 samples, and they came from the United States, Italy and Spain.

Authors' processing steps: Scientists estimated how many nucleated cells there were by amplifying reference gene primers. TCRdb keeps only in-frame clones here, not all; method: immunoSEQ multiplex PCR. D and trimming come from the DNA, and the V and J calls and clone size come from that table. The profile shows roughly 150,000 clones, around 87% of them singletons. This sequence was found in a woman aged 40 to 50 with acute or convalescent COVID-19. Sequencing input: peripheral blood.

Here the CDR3 DNA reads TGTGCCAGCAGCGTAGAACAGGGGCACTACAATGAGCAGTTCTTC. It translates to CASSVEQGHYNEQFF. The chain recombines TRBV9 with TRBJ2-1; TRBD1 matches 7 bases. Germline V gene lookup returns CDR1 SGDLS and CDR2 YYNGEE. V was pared by 0 bases and J by 3 bases, with 3 bases of the junction left unmatched. The CDR3 runs to 15 residues. The full variable domain, rest sourced from reference TRBV9 and TRBJ2-1, is DSGVTQTPKHLITATGQRVTLRCSPRSGDLSVYWYQQSLDQGLQFLIQYYNGEERAKGNILERFSAQQFPDLHSELNLSSLELGDSALYFCASSVEQGHYNEQFFGPGTRLTVL.